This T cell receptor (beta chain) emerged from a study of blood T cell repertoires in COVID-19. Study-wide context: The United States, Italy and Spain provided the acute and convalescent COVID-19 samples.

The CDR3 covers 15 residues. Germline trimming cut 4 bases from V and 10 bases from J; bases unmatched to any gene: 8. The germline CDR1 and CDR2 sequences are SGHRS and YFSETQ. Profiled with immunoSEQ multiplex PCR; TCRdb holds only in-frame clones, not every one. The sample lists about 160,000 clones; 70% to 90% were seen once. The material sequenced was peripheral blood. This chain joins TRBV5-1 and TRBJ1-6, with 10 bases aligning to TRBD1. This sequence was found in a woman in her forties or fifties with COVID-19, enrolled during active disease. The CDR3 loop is CASSPRTGGGSPLHF. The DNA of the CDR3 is TGCGCCAGCAGCCCCCGGACAGGGGGTGGATCACCCCTCCACTTT.